Included here is one TCR beta chain sequence, with context. No antigen is known for it. Random hexamers primed reverse transcription of about 0.45 to 1 ug RNA. TCRdb re-derived calls from the immunoSEQ multiplex PCR reads in MiXCR, one entry per CDR3 protein. The table records roughly 160,000 distinct CDR3 sequences, approximately 96% of them present only once. V lost 0 bases and J 4 bases, leaving 9 bases between the germline ends. There are 14 residues in the CDR3. Germline CDR1 LGHNA, CDR2 YSLEER. This specimen comes from a study of CD8 T cells in Susac syndrome. Study conclusions and caveats: Acknowledgment was made by the study that its TCR sequencing and HLA analysis involved a relatively small number of individuals.

Sequencing was performed on CD4+ T cells from PBMCs. The receptor's source is a human donor in good health. V usage is TRBV4-3 and J usage is TRBJ1-1, with D unresolved. DNA for the CDR3: TGCGCCAGCAGCCAAGAGCGGATAGCCACTGAAGCTTTCTTT. This codes for CASSQERIATEAFF.